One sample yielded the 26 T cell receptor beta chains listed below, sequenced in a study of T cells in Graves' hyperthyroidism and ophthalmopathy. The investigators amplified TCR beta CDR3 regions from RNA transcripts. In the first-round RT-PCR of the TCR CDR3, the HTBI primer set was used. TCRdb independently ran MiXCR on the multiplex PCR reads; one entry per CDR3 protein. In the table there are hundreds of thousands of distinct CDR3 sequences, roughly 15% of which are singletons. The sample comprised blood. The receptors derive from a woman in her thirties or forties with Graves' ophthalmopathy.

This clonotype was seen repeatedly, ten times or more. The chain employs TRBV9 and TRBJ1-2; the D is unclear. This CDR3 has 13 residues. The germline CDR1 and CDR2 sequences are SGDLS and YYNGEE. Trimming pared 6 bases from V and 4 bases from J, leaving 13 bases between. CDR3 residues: CASKGPGLYGYTF. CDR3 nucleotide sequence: TGTGCCAGCAAGGGCCCCGGGCTCTATGGCTACACCTTC.

CDR3 protein: CASSLIGTYNEQFF. In nucleotides, the CDR3 is TGTGCCAGCAGCTTAATCGGCACCTACAATGAGCAGTTCTTC. The V call is TRBV11-2, the J call TRBJ2-1; D uncertain. Trimming cost V 2 bases and J 2 bases, with 7 bases left between them. Germline CDR1 and CDR2: SGHAT and FQNNGV. The length of the CDR3 is 14 residues.

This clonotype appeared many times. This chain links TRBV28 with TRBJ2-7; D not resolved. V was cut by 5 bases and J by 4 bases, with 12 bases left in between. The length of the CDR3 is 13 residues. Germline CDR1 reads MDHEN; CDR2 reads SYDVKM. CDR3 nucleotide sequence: TGTGCCAGCAGTCGGTACGGATTTTACGAGCAGTACTTC. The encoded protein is CASSRYGFYEQYF.

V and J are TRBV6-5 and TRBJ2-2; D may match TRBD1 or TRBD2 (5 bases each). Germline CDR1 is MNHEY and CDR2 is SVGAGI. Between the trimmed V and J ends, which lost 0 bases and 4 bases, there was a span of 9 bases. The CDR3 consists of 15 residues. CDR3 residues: CASSYSGRPTGELFF. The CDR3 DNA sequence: TGTGCCAGCAGTTACTCGGGACGGCCCACCGGGGAGCTGTTTTTT.

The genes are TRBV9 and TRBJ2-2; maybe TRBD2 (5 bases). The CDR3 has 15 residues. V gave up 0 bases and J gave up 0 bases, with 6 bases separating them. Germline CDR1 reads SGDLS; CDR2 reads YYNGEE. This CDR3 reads CASSVAGSNTGELFF. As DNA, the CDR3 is TGTGCCAGCAGCGTAGCGGGATCGAACACCGGGGAGCTGTTTTTT.

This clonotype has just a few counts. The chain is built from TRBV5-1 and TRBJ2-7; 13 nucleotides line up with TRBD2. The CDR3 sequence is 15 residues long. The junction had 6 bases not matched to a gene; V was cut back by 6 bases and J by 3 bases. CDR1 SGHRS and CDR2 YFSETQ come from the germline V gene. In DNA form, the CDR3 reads TGCGCCAGCAAACCGGGACTAGCGGGATGCTACGAGCAGTACTTC. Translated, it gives CASKPGLAGCYEQYF.

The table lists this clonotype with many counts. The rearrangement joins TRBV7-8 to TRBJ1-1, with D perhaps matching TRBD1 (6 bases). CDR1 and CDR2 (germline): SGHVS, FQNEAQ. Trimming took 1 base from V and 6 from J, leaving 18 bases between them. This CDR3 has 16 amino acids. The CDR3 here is CASSLGPGHINPEAFF. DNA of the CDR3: TGTGCCAGCAGCTTAGGACCGGGACACATCAACCCTGAAGCTTTCTTT.

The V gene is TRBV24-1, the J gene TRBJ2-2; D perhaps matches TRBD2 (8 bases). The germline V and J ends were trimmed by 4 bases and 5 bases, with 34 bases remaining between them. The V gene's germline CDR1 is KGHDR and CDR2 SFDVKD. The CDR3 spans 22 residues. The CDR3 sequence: CATSDRHRGLVAGPTNTGELFF. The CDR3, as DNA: TGTGCCACCAGTGACCGACACAGGGGTTTAGTAGCGGGACCGACTAATACCGGGGAGCTGTTTTTT.

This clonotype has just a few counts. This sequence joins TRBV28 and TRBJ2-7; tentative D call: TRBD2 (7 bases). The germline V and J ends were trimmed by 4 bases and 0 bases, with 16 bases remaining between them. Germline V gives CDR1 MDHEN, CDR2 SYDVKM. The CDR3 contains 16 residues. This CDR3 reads CASSYAAAGASYEQYF. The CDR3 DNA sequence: TGTGCCAGCAGTTATGCCGCCGCGGGGGCCTCCTACGAGCAGTACTTC.

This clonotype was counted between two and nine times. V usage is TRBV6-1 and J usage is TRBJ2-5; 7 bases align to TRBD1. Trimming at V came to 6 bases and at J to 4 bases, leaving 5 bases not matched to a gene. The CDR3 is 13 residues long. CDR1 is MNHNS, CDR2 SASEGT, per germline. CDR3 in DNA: TGTGCCAGCAGAAATACAGGGGTAGAGACCCAGTACTTC. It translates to CASRNTGVETQYF.

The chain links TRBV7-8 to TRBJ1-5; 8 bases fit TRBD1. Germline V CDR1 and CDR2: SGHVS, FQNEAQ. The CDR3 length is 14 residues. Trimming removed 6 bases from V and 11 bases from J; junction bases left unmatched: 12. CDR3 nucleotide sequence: TGTGCCAGCAGTGGGGGACAGGTCTTTAACTCCCAGCATTTT. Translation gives CASSGGQVFNSQHF.

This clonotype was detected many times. The CDR3 spells CASSRSGQPQHF. The CDR3 DNA sequence: TGTGCCAGCAGCCGGTCGGGGCAGCCCCAGCATTTT. This chain joins TRBV7-9 and TRBJ1-5; D is unclear. V gave up 5 bases and J gave up 7 bases, with 9 bases separating them. This CDR3 spans 12 amino acids. Germline lookup yields CDR1 SEHNR and CDR2 FQNEAQ (reference sequence).

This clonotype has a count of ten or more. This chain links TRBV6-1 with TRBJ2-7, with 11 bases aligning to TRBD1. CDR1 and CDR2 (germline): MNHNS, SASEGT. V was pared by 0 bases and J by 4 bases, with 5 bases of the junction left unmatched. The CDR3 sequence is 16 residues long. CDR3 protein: CASSEARDRGFYEQYF. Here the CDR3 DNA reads TGTGCCAGCAGTGAAGCGAGGGACAGGGGGTTTTACGAGCAGTACTTC.

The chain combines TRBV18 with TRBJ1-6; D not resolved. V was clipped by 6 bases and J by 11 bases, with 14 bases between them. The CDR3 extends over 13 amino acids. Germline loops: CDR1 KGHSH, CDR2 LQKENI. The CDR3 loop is CASSREDGAPLHF. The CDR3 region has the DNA TGTGCCAGCTCCCGCGAGGACGGCGCACCCCTCCACTTT.

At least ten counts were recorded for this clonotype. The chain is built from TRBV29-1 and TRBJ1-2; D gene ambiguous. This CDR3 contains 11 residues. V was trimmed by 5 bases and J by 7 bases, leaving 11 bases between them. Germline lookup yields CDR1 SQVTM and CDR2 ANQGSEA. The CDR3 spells CSVNERVGYTF. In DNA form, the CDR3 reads TGCAGCGTTAACGAAAGGGTTGGCTACACCTTC.

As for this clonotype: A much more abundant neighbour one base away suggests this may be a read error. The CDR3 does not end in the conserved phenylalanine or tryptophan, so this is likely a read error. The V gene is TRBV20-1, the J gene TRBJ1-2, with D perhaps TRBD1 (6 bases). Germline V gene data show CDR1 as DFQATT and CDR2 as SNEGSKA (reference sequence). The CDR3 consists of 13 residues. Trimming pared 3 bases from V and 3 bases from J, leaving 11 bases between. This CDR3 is CSARSGGDYGYTS. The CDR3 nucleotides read TGCAGTGCTAGGTCTGGGGGCGACTATGGCTACACCTCC.

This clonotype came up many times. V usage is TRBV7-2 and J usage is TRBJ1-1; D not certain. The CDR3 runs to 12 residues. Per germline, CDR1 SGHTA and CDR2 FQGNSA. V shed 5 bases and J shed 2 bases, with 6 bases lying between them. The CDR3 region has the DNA TGTGCCAGCAGCCCCTACAACACTGAAGCTTTCTTT. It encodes CASSPYNTEAFF.

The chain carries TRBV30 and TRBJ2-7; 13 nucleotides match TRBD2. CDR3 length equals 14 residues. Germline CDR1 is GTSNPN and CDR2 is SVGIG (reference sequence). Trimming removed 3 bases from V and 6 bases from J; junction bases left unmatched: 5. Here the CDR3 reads CAWRDGTSGIEQYF. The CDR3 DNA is TGTGCCTGGAGAGACGGGACTAGCGGGATCGAGCAGTACTTC.

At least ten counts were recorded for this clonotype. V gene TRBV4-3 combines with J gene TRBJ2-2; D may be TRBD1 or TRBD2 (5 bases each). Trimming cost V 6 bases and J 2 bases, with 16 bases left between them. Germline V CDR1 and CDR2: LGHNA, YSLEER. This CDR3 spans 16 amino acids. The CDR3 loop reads CASSAVVGVNTGELFF. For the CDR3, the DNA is TGCGCCAGCAGTGCCGTGGTGGGGGTAAACACCGGGGAGCTGTTTTTT.

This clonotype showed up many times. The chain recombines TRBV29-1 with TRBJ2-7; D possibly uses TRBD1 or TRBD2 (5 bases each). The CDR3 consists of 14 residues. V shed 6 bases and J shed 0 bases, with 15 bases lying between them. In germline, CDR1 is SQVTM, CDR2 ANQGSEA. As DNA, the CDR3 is TGCAGCGTCAGACGGGACGAGAGCTCCTACGAGCAGTACTTC. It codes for CSVRRDESSYEQYF.

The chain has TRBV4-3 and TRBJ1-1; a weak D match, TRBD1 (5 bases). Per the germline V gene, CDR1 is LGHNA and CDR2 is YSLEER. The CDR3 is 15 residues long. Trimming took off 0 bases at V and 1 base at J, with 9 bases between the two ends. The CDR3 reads CASSQDVGGNTEAFF. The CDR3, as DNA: TGCGCCAGCAGCCAAGATGTGGGGGGGAACACTGAAGCTTTCTTT.

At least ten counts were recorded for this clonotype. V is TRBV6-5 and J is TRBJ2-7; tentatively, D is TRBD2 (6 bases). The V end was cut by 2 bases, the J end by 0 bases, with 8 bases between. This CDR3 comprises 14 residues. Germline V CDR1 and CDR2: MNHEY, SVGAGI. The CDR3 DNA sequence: TGTGCCAGCAGTTACGCGGGAAACTCCTACGAGCAGTACTTC. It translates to CASSYAGNSYEQYF.

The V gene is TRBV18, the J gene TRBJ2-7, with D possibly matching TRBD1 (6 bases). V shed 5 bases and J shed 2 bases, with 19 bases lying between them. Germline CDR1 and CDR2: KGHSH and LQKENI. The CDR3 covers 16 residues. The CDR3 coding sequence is TGTGCCAGCTCATCCTCCCGGAACAGGGTTCCCTACGAGCAGTACTTC. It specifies CASSSSRNRVPYEQYF. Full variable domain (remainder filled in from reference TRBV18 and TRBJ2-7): NAGVMQNPRHLVRRRGQEARLRCSPMKGHSHVYWYRQLPEEGLKFMVYLQKENIIDESGMPKERFSAEFPKEGPSILRIQQVVRGDSAAYFCASSSSRNRVPYEQYFGPGTRLTVT.

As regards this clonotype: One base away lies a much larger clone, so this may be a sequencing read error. The DNA of the CDR3 is TGCGCCAGCAGACAGCCCGGAGACTCCTACGAGCAGTACTTC. Translating it yields CASRQPGDSYEQYF. The chain employs TRBV5-1 and TRBJ2-7; unclear D gene. Germline V gene sequence: CDR1 SGHRS, CDR2 YFSETQ. With 5 bases removed from V and 0 bases from J, the gap between germline ends came to 12 bases. The CDR3 covers 14 residues. The whole variable domain, remainder taken from reference TRBV5-1 and TRBJ2-7, is KAGVTQTPRYLIKTRGQQVTLSCSPISGHRSVSWYQQTPGQGLQFLFEYFSETQRNKGNFPGRFSGRQFSNSRSEMNVSTLELGDSALYLCASRQPGDSYEQYFGPGTRLTVT.

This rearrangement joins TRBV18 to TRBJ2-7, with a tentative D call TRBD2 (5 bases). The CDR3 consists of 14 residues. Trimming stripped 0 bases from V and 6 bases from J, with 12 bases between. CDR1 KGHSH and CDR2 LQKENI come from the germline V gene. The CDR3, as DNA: TGTGCCAGCTCACCACCGAGCCAACGGGGCGAGCAGTACTTC. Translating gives CASSPPSQRGEQYF.

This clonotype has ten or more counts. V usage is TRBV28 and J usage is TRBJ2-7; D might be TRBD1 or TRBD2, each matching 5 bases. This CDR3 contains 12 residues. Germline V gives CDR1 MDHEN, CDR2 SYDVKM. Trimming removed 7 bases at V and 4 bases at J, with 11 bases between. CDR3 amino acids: CASTGDGYEQYF. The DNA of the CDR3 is TGTGCCAGCACCGGGGACGGGTACGAGCAGTACTTC.